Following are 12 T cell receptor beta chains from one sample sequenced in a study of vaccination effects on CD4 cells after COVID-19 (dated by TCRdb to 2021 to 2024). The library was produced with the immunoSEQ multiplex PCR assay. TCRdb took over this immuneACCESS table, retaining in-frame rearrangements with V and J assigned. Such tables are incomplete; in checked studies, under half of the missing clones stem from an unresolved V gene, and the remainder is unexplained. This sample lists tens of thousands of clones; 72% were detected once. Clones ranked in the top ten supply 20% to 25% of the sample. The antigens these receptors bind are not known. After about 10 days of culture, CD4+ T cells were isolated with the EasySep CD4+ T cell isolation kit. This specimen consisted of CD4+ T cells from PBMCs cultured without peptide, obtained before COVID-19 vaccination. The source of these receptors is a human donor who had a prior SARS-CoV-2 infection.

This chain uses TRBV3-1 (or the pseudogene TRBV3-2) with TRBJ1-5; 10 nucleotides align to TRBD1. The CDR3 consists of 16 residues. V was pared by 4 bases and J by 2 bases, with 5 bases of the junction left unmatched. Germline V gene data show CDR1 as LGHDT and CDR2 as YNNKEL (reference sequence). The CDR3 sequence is CASSRGTGEGNQPQHF. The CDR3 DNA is TGTGCCAGCAGCCGAGGGACAGGGGAGGGCAATCAGCCCCAGCATTTT.

CDR3 protein: CASIYPGNPNGYTF. CDR3 DNA: TGTGCCAGCATCTACCCAGGGAACCCGAACGGCTACACCTTC. The rearrangement links TRBV6-1 to TRBJ1-2; a possible D gene is TRBD1 (5 bases). The germline gives CDR1 MNHNS, CDR2 SASEGT. There are 14 residues in the CDR3. V lost 7 bases, J lost 8 bases, and 20 bases lay in between.

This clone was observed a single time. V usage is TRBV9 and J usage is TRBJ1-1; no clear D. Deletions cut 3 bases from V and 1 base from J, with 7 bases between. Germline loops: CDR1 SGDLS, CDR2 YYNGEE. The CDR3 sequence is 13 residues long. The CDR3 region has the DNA TGTGCCAGCAGCGACTTGAGGAACACTGAAGCTTTCTTT. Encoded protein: CASSDLRNTEAFF.

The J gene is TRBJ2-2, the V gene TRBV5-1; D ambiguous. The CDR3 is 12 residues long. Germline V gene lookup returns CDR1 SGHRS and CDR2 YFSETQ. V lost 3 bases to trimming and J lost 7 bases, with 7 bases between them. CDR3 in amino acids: CASSSNFGELFF. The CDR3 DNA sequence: TGCGCCAGCAGCTCCAATTTCGGGGAGCTGTTTTTT.

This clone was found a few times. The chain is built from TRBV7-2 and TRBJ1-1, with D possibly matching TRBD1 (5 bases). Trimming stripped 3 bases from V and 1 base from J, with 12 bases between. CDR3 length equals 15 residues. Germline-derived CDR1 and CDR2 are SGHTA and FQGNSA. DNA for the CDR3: TGTGCCAGCAGCTTCGCAGGGCTTGGGAACACTGAAGCTTTCTTT. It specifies CASSFAGLGNTEAFF.

The CDR3 loop reads CAWSWGGFHTF. In nucleotides, the CDR3 is TGTGCCTGGAGTTGGGGAGGCTTTCACACCTTC. The chain uses TRBV30 and TRBJ1-2; D is unresolved. Germline CDR1 is GTSNPN and CDR2 is SVGIG (reference sequence). The CDR3 extends over 11 amino acids. Trimming removed 2 bases at V and 12 bases at J, with 13 bases between.

CDR3 in amino acids: CASSGTTHGYTF. As DNA, the CDR3 is TGTGCCAGCAGCGGGACAACTCATGGCTACACCTTC. The chain couples TRBV2 to TRBJ1-2; tentative D call: TRBD1 (6 bases). The CDR3 loop spans 12 amino acids. Deletions cut 6 bases from V and 6 bases from J, with 11 bases between. The germline CDR1 and CDR2 sequences are SNHLY and FYNNEI.

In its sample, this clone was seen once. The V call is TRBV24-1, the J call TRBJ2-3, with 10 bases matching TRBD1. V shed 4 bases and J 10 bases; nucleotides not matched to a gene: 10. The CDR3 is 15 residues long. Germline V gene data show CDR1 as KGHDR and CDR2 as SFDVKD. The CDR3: CATSDHDRGPRAQYF. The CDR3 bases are TGTGCCACCAGTGACCATGACAGGGGGCCTAGGGCGCAGTATTTT.

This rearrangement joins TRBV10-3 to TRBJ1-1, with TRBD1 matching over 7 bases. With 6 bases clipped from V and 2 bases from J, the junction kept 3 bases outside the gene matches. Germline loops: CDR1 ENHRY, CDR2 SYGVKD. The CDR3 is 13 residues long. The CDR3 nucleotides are TGTGCCATCAGGGACAGGACAAACACTGAAGCTTTCTTT. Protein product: CAIRDRTNTEAFF.

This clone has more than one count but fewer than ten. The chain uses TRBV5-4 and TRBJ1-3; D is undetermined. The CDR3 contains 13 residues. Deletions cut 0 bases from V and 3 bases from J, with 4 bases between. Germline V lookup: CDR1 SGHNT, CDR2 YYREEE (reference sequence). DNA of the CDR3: TGTGCCAGCAGCTTGGCGGATGGAAACACCATATATTTT. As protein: CASSLADGNTIYF.

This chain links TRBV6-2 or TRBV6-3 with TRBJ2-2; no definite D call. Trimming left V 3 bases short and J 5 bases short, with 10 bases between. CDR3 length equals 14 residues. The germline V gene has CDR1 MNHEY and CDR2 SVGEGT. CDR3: CASSYFGSTGELFF. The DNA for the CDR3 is TGTGCCAGCAGTTATTTCGGCAGTACCGGGGAGCTGTTTTTT.

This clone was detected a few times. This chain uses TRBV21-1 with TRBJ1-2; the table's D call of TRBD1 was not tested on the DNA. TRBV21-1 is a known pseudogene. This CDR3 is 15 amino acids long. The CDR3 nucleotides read TGTGCCAGCAGCAGCTACAGGGGGAGAATCTATGGCTACACCTTC. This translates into CASSSYRGRIYGYTF.